A single sample gave rise to the 23 T cell receptor beta chains below, sequenced in a study of T cells in Graves' hyperthyroidism and ophthalmopathy. From RNA transcripts, TCR beta CDR3 regions were amplified. The HTBI set primed first-round TCR CDR3 RT-PCR. Each CDR3 protein is one row after TCRdb ran MiXCR on the multiplex PCR reads. The data contain a few hundred thousand distinct CDR3 sequences, roughly 19% of them seen just once; the ten biggest clones take up about 4%. Sequenced material: blood. The receptors originated from a woman between 18 and 29 years old with Graves' hyperthyroidism.

This clonotype has a handful of counts. The CDR3 loop reads CASSAPGLTTDTQYF. The DNA for the CDR3 is TGTGCCAGCAGCGCCCCGGGACTCACCACAGATACGCAGTATTTT. The chain couples TRBV9 to TRBJ2-3, with a tentative D call TRBD2 (6 bases). Trimming shortened V by 3 bases and J by 2 bases, and 13 bases separated the two germline ends. The CDR3 sequence is 15 residues long. Germline CDR1 and CDR2: SGDLS and YYNGEE.

The V call is TRBV6-1, the J call TRBJ1-1; TRBD1 agrees at 8 bases. The CDR3 is 13 amino acids. Germline V gene lookup returns CDR1 MNHNS and CDR2 SASEGT. V lost 4 bases and J lost 7; bases outside the gene matches: 5. CDR3 bases: TGTGCCAGCAGTGTAGACAGGGGCCGTGAAGCTTTCTTT. It specifies CASSVDRGREAFF.

The chain joins TRBV7-8 to TRBJ1-2; TRBD1 matches at 9 bases. With 4 bases clipped from V and 4 bases from J, the junction kept 10 bases outside the gene matches. The CDR3 sequence is 16 residues long. Germline values: CDR1 SGHVS, CDR2 FQNEAQ. Here the CDR3 reads CASSSQGALSGYGYTF. CDR3 nucleotide sequence: TGTGCCAGCAGCTCACAGGGGGCTTTGAGTGGCTATGGCTACACCTTC.

This chain uses TRBV2 with TRBJ2-7; D perhaps matches TRBD1 (6 bases). Germline values: CDR1 SNHLY, CDR2 FYNNEI. Trimming shortened V by 5 bases and J by 6 bases, and 20 bases separated the two germline ends. CDR3 length equals 15 residues. The CDR3 reads CASSYSDRLGSEQYF. Here the CDR3 DNA reads TGTGCCAGCAGTTACAGTGACAGGCTCGGAAGCGAGCAGTACTTC.

This clonotype was recorded many times. The CDR3 loop reads CATSRDQALPGYGYTF. The DNA for the CDR3 is TGTGCCACCAGCAGAGATCAAGCCTTACCGGGCTATGGCTACACCTTC. V and J are TRBV15 and TRBJ1-2; D not resolved. Trimming pared 0 bases from V and 4 bases from J, leaving 15 bases between. CDR3 length: 16 residues. Looked up from germline, CDR1 is LNHNV and CDR2 is YYDKDF (reference sequence).

The chain couples TRBV18 to TRBJ2-7; D is unresolved. The V and J ends lost 3 bases and 3 bases respectively, with 12 bases between them. This CDR3 has 14 amino acids. The V gene's germline CDR1 is KGHSH and CDR2 LQKENI. The CDR3 protein is CASSPTFGVYEQYF. Here the CDR3 DNA reads TGTGCCAGCTCACCCACCTTTGGAGTCTACGAGCAGTACTTC.

Ten or more counts support this clonotype. J is TRBJ1-5 and V is TRBV19; D is perhaps TRBD1 (6 bases). The CDR3 consists of 18 residues. The V end was cut by 7 bases, the J end by 0 bases, with 22 bases between. Germline-derived CDR1 and CDR2 are LNHDA and SQIVND (reference sequence). DNA of the CDR3: TGTGCCAGTACCCACGGGGGCCGCTCCATATATAGCAATCAGCCCCAGCATTTT. Translation: CASTHGGRSIYSNQPQHF.

This clonotype was seen at least ten times. J is TRBJ2-7 and V is TRBV6-1; 7 bases fit TRBD1. This CDR3 is 15 amino acids long. V dropped 4 bases and J dropped 3; count of bases not matched to a gene: 9. Germline V gene data show CDR1 as MNHNS and CDR2 as SASEGT. CDR3: CASSADRRSGYEQYF. In nucleotides, the CDR3 is TGTGCCAGCAGTGCGGACAGGCGGTCGGGCTACGAGCAGTACTTC.

This clonotype was observed a handful of times. The chain combines TRBV5-1 with TRBJ2-5, with D hard to call. The V end was cut by 3 bases, the J end by 4 bases, with 13 bases between. CDR3 length: 14 residues. The germline CDR1 and CDR2 sequences are SGHRS and YFSETQ. The CDR3 coding sequence is TGCGCCAGCAGCTCAGGCAGGTCTCGAGAGACCCAGTACTTC. Residues: CASSSGRSRETQYF.

The chain carries TRBV29-1 and TRBJ2-2; 14 bases line up with TRBD2. Germline V gene sequence: CDR1 SQVTM, CDR2 ANQGSEA. With V trimmed by 1 base and J by 0 bases, 1 base remained unmatched. The length of the CDR3 is 17 residues. The CDR3 is CSVEGLAGGPNTGELFF. In DNA, the CDR3 is TGCAGCGTTGAAGGACTAGCGGGGGGGCCGAACACCGGGGAGCTGTTTTTT.

This clonotype showed up many times. The chain joins TRBV12-3 or TRBV12-4 to TRBJ1-2; D gene ambiguous. The CDR3 runs 14 residues. Trimming removed 7 bases from V and 5 bases from J, with 17 bases in between. The CDR3 spells CASTGTGTDYGYTF. For the CDR3, the DNA is TGTGCCAGCACTGGAACGGGTACAGATTATGGCTACACCTTC.

There are many counts of this clonotype. The chain carries TRBV19 and TRBJ1-1; a possible D gene is TRBD1 (5 bases). This CDR3 region has 12 residues. V shed 10 bases and J shed 8 bases, with 17 bases lying between them. Germline V lookup: CDR1 LNHDA, CDR2 SQIVND (reference sequence). The CDR3 DNA is TGTGCCATCACCTCCGGGGGGGGAGAAGCTTTCTTT. Its translation is CAITSGGGEAFF.

Ten or more counts support this clonotype. V is TRBV4-1 and J is TRBJ2-5; TRBD1 is a possible D gene (5 bases). The CDR3 extends over 14 amino acids. V was clipped by 4 bases and J by 2 bases, with 11 bases between them. Germline lookup yields CDR1 MGHRA and CDR2 YSYEKL. CDR3: CASSPTAKQETQYF. The CDR3, as DNA: TGCGCCAGCAGCCCGACAGCTAAGCAAGAGACCCAGTACTTC.

In this sample, this clonotype turned up many times. The chain recombines TRBV5-1 with TRBJ1-5; unclear D gene. There are 15 residues in the CDR3. V lost 0 bases to trimming and J lost 6 bases, with 13 bases between them. Germline-derived CDR1 and CDR2 are SGHRS and YFSETQ. CDR3: CASSLAPGFGQPQHF. CDR3 in DNA: TGCGCCAGCAGCTTGGCCCCGGGATTCGGTCAGCCCCAGCATTTT.

At least ten counts were recorded for this clonotype. The chain recombines TRBV18 with TRBJ2-7; D is unresolved. CDR3 length equals 13 residues. V was shortened by 3 bases and J by 1 base, with 7 bases between the two germline ends. Germline CDR1 is KGHSH and CDR2 is LQKENI. As DNA, the CDR3 is TGTGCCAGCTCACCTGAGGAGTCCTACGAGCAGTACTTC. It specifies CASSPEESYEQYF.

Ten or more counts support this clonotype. This chain connects TRBV6-1 to TRBJ2-5, with 7 bases aligning to TRBD2. After removal of 1 base from V and 4 bases from J, the junction contained 9 bases not matched to a gene. The CDR3 has 16 amino acids. In germline, CDR1 is MNHNS, CDR2 SASEGT. In DNA form, the CDR3 reads TGTGCCAGCAGTGAAGGACTCGGGACTATCGGAGAGACCCAGTACTTC. Residues: CASSEGLGTIGETQYF.

The sample holds many counts of this clonotype. The chain joins TRBV20-1 to TRBJ2-7, with D uncertain. V was shortened by 0 bases and J by 5 bases, with 2 bases between the two germline ends. Germline lookup yields CDR1 DFQATT and CDR2 SNEGSKA (reference sequence). The CDR3 spans 10 residues. The CDR3 spells CSAREDEQYF. The CDR3 bases are TGCAGTGCTAGAGAGGACGAGCAGTACTTC.

J is TRBJ1-1 and V is TRBV6-1; D uncertain. CDR1 is MNHNS and CDR2 is SASEGT in the germline V gene. The CDR3 is made up of 14 amino acids. V was cut by 6 bases and J by 3 bases, with 14 bases left in between. The CDR3 reads CASRRALRDTEAFF. CDR3 nucleotide sequence: TGTGCCAGCAGACGGGCCCTTCGGGACACTGAAGCTTTCTTT.

The V gene is TRBV7-2, the J gene TRBJ2-2; 8 positions agree with TRBD1. Germline values: CDR1 SGHTA, CDR2 FQGNSA. The CDR3 is 15 residues long. The ends lost 5 bases at V and 4 bases at J; junction bases unmatched: 6. The CDR3 loop reads CASSRDRRSTGELFF. DNA for the CDR3: TGTGCCAGCAGCCGGGACAGGAGGTCCACCGGGGAGCTGTTTTTT. Using reference TRBV7-2 and TRBJ2-2 for the parts outside the CDR3, the full variable domain is GAGVSQSPSNKVTEKGKDVELRCDPISGHTALYWYRQSLGQGLEFLIYFQGNSAPDKSGLPSDRFSAERTGGSVSTLTIQRTQQEDSAVYLCASSRDRRSTGELFFGEGSRLTVL.

This clonotype was observed at least ten times. The rearrangement uses TRBV5-1 and TRBJ1-5; D not resolved. The germline V and J ends were trimmed by 0 bases and 0 bases, with 10 bases remaining between them. This CDR3 has 16 residues. In germline, CDR1 is SGHRS, CDR2 YFSETQ. CDR3 sequence reads: CASSLVPAYSNQPQHF. The CDR3 region has the DNA TGCGCCAGCAGCTTGGTCCCTGCTTATAGCAATCAGCCCCAGCATTTT.

With respect to this clonotype: This clone may be a read error of a much larger clone one base away. In DNA form, the CDR3 reads TGTACCATCAGGACTAGCGGGGGGAACACCGGGGAGCTGTTTTTT. It specifies CTIRTSGGNTGELFF. The gene calls are TRBV10-3 and TRBJ2-2, with 13 bases identical to TRBD2. The CDR3 sequence is 15 residues long. The germline V gene has CDR1 ENHRY and CDR2 SYGVKD.

This clonotype was seen repeatedly, ten times or more. This rearrangement joins TRBV20-1 to TRBJ1-2; D remains unclear. The length of the CDR3 is 13 residues. The germline gives CDR1 DFQATT, CDR2 SNEGSKA (reference sequence). V lost 6 bases and J 3 bases, leaving 14 bases between the germline ends. In nucleotides, the CDR3 is TGCAGTGCCCCGGACGGCAGAGACTATGGCTACACCTTC. This encodes CSAPDGRDYGYTF.

V and J are TRBV24-1 and TRBJ2-5; 7 bases match TRBD1. Germline values: CDR1 KGHDR, CDR2 SFDVKD. CDR3 length: 15 residues. Trimming at V came to 4 bases and at J to 7 bases, leaving 11 bases not matched to a gene. CDR3 protein: CATSDRGDSLGTQYF. CDR3 DNA sequence: TGTGCCACCAGTGACCGAGGGGACAGCTTGGGGACCCAGTACTTC.